Sequencing of this T cell receptor (beta chain) was carried out in a study of shared clonotypes between healthy human individuals. Original processing methods: ImmunoSEQ yielded junction-only sequences lacking quality scores, so filtering differed. Data came from immunoSEQ multiplex PCR; TCRdb stores just in-frame clones and leaves some out. V, J and clone size reflect that table, while D and trimming were determined from the DNA. The table lists millions of clones, 85% to 95% of them singletons, with approximately 1.2% in the top ten. Findings and caveats of the study: When naive CD4 clonotypes were compared across four donors, around 5% were shared. Sampling covered nothing but blood. Tissue TCR repertoires likely differ from those found in blood.

This clone was seen only a few times. Its specificity is unknown. V was cut by 5 bases and J by 3 bases, with 17 bases left in between. The CDR3 runs 15 residues. Germline V gene lookup returns CDR1 MGHDK and CDR2 SYGVNS. The naive CD8 subset, CD45RO-negative cells positively selected for CCR7, excluded terminally differentiated effector memory CD45RA+ cells. This chain joins TRBV25-1 and TRBJ2-7; D perhaps matches TRBD1 (6 bases). The TCR sequence derives from a man aged 18 to 35 in good health. The sample was naive CD8+ T cells sorted from blood. Here the CDR3 reads CASSPPRDTIYEQYF. The CDR3 nucleotides read TGTGCCAGCAGTCCCCCCCGGGACACGATCTACGAGCAGTACTTC.